Listed below are T cell receptor beta chains from one sample, sequenced in a study of blood T cell repertoires in COVID-19. Sequencing was performed with immunoSEQ multiplex PCR; in TCRdb, only in-frame clones are kept and a portion is missing. In the table there are fewer than 350,000 clones, 90% of which are singletons. Input material: peripheral blood. These TCRs come from a woman in her twenties or thirties with COVID-19, enrolled during active disease. Both conserved end residues are part of each CDR3.

j_call: TRBJ2-5; v_call: TRBV7-9; cdr3_length: 16; cdr3_aa: CASSDGLAGGPKTQYF
j_call: TRBJ2-1; v_call: TRBV5-4; cdr3_length: 14; cdr3_aa: CASSSPGGGNEQFF
j_call: TRBJ1-1; v_call: TRBV6-6; cdr3_length: 16; cdr3_aa: CASRIKQGAWNTEAFF
j_call: TRBJ2-1; v_call: TRBV15; cdr3_length: 17; cdr3_aa: CATSRDYKREVYNEQFF
j_call: TRBJ2-7; v_call: TRBV7-2; cdr3_length: 13; cdr3_aa: CASSLGGGWEQYF
j_call: TRBJ2-1; v_call: TRBV30; cdr3_length: 16; cdr3_aa: CAWTVRMAGVRNEQFF
j_call: TRBJ2-7; v_call: TRBV9; cdr3_length: 18; cdr3_aa: CASSVGSGLAADSYEQYF
j_call: TRBJ2-2; v_call: TRBV19; cdr3_length: 16; cdr3_aa: CASSAFDRGYTGELFF
j_call: TRBJ2-7; v_call: TRBV30; cdr3_length: 12; cdr3_aa: CAWSRGGYEQYF
j_call: TRBJ2-7; v_call: TRBV29-1; cdr3_length: 15; cdr3_aa: CSVEDYLGTDYEQYF
j_call: TRBJ2-7; v_call: TRBV18; cdr3_length: 13; cdr3_aa: CASPWTGPYEQYF
j_call: TRBJ1-5; v_call: TRBV2; cdr3_length: 14; cdr3_aa: CASSRQGWGQPQHF
j_call: TRBJ1-2; v_call: TRBV7-2; cdr3_length: 15; cdr3_aa: CASSLGQGALRGYTF
j_call: TRBJ2-7; v_call: TRBV28; cdr3_length: 14; cdr3_aa: CASRNRRHSYEQYF
j_call: TRBJ2-7; v_call: TRBV10-3; cdr3_length: 16; cdr3_aa: CAISRKTQRSSYEQYF
j_call: TRBJ2-4; v_call: TRBV5-3; cdr3_length: 18; cdr3_aa: CARSLGLAGPEAKNIQYF
j_call: TRBJ1-5; v_call: TRBV6-5; cdr3_length: 14; cdr3_aa: CASSSTGLSQPQHF
j_call: TRBJ1-5; v_call: TRBV4-2; cdr3_length: 15; cdr3_aa: CASSQEGQEGQPQHF
j_call: TRBJ2-3; v_call: TRBV3-1/TRBV3-2; cdr3_length: 17; cdr3_aa: CASSQWTSGRAGDTQYF
j_call: TRBJ2-7; v_call: TRBV11-2; cdr3_length: 14; cdr3_aa: CASTPIRDSYEQYF
j_call: TRBJ1-6; v_call: TRBV11-2; cdr3_length: 15; cdr3_aa: CASSGAGTGNSPLHF
j_call: TRBJ2-2; v_call: TRBV9; cdr3_length: 15; cdr3_aa: CASSARQGVTGELFF
j_call: TRBJ2-7; v_call: TRBV7-9; cdr3_length: 13; cdr3_aa: CASSWTANYEQYF
j_call: TRBJ2-7; v_call: TRBV5-6; cdr3_length: 14; cdr3_aa: CASSLSAGGGEQYF